This TCR beta chain was identified during a study of T cell responses to AZD1222 COVID-19 vaccine. The CDR3 covers 15 residues. The junction had 2 bases not matched to a gene; V was cut back by 0 bases and J by 3 bases. Germline-derived CDR1 and CDR2 are SGHVS and FNYEAQ. This table comes from immunoSEQ multiplex PCR, and its TCRdb copy is limited to in-frame clones, with some not included. This table has 110,000 or so clones, 80% to 90% appearing once. The rearrangement links TRBV7-6 to TRBJ2-4, with 7 bases identical to TRBD1. The receptor was derived from an adult who received the AZD1222 COVID-19 vaccine. The sample consisted of peripheral blood, taken 28 days after the second AZD1222 dose. The CDR3 region is CASSLARQGKNIQYF. CDR3 sequence (DNA): TGTGCCAGCAGCTTAGCCAGACAGGGCAAAAACATTCAGTACTTC.